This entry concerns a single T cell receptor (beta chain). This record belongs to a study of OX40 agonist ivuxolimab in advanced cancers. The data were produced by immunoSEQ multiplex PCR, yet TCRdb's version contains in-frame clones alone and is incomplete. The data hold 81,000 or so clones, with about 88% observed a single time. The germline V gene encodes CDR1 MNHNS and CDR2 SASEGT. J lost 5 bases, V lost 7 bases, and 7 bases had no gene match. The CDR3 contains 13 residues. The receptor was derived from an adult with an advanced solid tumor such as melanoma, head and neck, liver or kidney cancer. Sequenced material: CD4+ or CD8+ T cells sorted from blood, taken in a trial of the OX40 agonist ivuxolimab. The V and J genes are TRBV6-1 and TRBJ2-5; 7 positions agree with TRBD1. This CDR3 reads CASNRDSIETQYF. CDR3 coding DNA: TGTGCCAGCAACCGGGACAGTATTGAGACCCAGTACTTC.